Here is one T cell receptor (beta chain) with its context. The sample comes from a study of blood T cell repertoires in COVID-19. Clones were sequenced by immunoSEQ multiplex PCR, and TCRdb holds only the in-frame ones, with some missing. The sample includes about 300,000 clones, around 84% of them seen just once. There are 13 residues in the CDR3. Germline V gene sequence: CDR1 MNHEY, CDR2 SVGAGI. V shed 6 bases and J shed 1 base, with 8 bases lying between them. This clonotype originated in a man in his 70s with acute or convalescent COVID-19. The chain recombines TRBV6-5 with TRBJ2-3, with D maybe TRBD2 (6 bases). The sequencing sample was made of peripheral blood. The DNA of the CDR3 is TGTGCCAGCAGGCGGGATGGCACAGATACGCAGTATTTT. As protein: CASRRDGTDTQYF.